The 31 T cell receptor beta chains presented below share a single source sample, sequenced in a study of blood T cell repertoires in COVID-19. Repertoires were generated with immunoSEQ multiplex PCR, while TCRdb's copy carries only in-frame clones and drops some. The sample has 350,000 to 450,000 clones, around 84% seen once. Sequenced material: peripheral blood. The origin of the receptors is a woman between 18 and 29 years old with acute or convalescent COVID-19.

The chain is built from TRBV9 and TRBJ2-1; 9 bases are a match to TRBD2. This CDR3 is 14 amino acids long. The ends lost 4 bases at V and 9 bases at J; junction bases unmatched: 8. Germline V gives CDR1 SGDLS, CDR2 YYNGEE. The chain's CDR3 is CASSLAGVPGEQFF. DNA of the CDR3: TGTGCCAGCAGCTTAGCGGGAGTCCCCGGTGAGCAGTTCTTC.

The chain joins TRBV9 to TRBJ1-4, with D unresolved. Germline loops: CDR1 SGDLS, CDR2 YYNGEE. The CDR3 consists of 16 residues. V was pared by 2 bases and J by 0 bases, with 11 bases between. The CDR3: CASSVGAFSTNEKLFF. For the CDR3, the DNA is TGTGCCAGCAGCGTGGGAGCCTTTTCAACTAATGAAAAACTGTTTTTT.

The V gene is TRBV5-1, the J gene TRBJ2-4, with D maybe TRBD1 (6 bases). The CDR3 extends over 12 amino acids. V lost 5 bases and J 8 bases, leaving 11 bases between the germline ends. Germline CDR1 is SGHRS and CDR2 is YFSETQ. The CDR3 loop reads CASRQGEDIQYF. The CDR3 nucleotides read TGCGCCAGCAGACAGGGCGAGGACATTCAGTACTTC. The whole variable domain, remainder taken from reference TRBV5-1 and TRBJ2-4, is KAGVTQTPRYLIKTRGQQVTLSCSPISGHRSVSWYQQTPGQGLQFLFEYFSETQRNKGNFPGRFSGRQFSNSRSEMNVSTLELGDSALYLCASRQGEDIQYFGAGTRLSVL.

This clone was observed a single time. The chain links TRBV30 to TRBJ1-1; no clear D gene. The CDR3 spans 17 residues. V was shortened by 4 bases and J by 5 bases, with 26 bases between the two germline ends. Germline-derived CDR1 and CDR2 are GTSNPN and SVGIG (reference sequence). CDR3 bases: TGTGCCTGGACGGTACTGACGGGGAGCTCAAGAGGGACTGAAGCTTTCTTT. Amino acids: CAWTVLTGSSRGTEAFF. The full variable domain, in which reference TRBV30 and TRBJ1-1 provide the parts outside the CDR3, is SQTIHQWPATLVQPVGSPLSLECTVEGTSNPNLYWYRQAAGRGLQLLFYSVGIGQISSEVPQNLSASRPQDRQFILSSKKLLLSDSGFYLCAWTVLTGSSRGTEAFFGQGTRLTVV.

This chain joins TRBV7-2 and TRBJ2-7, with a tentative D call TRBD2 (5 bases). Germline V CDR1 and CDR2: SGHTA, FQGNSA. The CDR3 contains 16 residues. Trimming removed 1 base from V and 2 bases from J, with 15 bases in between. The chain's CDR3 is CASSLGFFSGTYEQYF. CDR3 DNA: TGTGCCAGCAGCTTAGGGTTCTTCAGCGGCACCTACGAGCAGTACTTC.

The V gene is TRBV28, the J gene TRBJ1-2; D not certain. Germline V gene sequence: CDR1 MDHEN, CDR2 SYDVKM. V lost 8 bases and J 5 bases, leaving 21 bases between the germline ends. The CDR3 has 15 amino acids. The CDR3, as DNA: TGTGCCAGCCATTTGGGCGCCGGGGTATTGTATGGCTACACCTTC. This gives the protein CASHLGAGVLYGYTF.

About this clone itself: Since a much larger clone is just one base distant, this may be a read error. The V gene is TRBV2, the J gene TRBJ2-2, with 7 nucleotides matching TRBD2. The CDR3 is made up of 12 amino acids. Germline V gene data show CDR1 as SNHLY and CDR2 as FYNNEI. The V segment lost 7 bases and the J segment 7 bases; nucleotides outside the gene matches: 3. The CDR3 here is CASMGRGGELFF. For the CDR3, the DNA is TGTGCCAGCATGGGGAGGGGCGGGGAGCTGTTTTTT.

The CDR3 DNA is TGCAGTGCTAGAAAACTACCTGAGCAGTTCTTC. Translating it yields CSARKLPEQFF. The chain links TRBV20-1 to TRBJ2-1, with D hard to call. V lost 2 bases and J 9 bases, leaving 8 bases between the germline ends. The germline V gene has CDR1 DFQATT and CDR2 SNEGSKA (reference sequence). CDR3 size: 11 residues.

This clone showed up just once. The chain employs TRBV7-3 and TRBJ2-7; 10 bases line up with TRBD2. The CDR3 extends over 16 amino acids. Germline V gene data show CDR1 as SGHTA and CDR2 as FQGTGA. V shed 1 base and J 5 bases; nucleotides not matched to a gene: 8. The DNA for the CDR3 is TGTGCCAGCAGCTTAATCGGGCTAGCGGGAGTTAACGAGCAGTACTTC. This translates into CASSLIGLAGVNEQYF.

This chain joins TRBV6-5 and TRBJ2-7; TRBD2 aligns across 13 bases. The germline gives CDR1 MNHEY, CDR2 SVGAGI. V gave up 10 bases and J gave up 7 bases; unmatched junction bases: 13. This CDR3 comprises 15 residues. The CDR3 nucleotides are TGTGCCACAAGGACTAGCGGGGGCAAAGGAGGGGAGCAGTACTTC. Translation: CATRTSGGKGGEQYF.

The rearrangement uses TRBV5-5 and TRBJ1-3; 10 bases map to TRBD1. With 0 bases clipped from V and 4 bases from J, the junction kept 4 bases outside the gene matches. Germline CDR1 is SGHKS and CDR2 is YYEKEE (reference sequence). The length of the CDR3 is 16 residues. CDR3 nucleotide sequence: TGTGCCAGCAGCTTGGGACAGGGGGCTTGGGGAAACACCATATATTTT. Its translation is CASSLGQGAWGNTIYF.

CDR3 amino acids: CASTSGGLNEQFF. DNA for the CDR3: TGTGCCAGCACTAGCGGGGGGCTCAATGAGCAGTTCTTC. The chain couples TRBV2 to TRBJ2-1; 11 positions agree with TRBD2. Trimming at V came to 7 bases and at J to 6 bases, leaving 2 bases not matched to a gene. The CDR3 is 13 amino acids. From germline, CDR1 is SNHLY and CDR2 FYNNEI.

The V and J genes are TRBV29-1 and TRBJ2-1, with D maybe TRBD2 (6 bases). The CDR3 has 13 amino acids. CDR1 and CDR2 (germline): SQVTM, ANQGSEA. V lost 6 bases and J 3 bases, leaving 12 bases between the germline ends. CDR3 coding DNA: TGCAGCGTCGGGAGCGGAAGCTACAATGAGCAGTTCTTC. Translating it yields CSVGSGSYNEQFF.

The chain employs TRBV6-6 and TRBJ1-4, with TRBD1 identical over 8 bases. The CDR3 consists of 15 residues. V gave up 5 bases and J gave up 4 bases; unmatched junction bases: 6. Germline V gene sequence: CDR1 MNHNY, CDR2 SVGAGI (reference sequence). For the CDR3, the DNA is TGTGCCAGCAGTGATCAGGGGGCTGGTAATGAAAAACTGTTTTTT. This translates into CASSDQGAGNEKLFF.

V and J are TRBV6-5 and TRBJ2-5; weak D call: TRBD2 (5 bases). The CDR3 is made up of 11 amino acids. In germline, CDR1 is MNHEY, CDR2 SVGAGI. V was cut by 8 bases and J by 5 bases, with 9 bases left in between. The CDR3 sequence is CASGRGETQYF. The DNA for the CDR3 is TGTGCCAGCGGGAGAGGGGAGACCCAGTACTTC.

The CDR3: CASSPTEFEQYF. The CDR3 DNA sequence: TGTGCCAGCAGTCCCACAGAGTTCGAGCAGTACTTC. This sequence joins TRBV6-5 and TRBJ2-7; D gene unclear. This CDR3 is built from 12 residues. The V and J ends lost 5 bases and 6 bases respectively, with 11 bases between them. The germline V gene has CDR1 MNHEY and CDR2 SVGAGI.

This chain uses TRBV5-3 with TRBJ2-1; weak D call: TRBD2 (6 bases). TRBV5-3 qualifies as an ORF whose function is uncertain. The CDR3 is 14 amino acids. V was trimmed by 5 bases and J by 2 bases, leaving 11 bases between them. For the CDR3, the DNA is TGTGCCAGAAGACCGGGACTCGCCTACAATGAGCAGTTCTTC. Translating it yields CARRPGLAYNEQFF.

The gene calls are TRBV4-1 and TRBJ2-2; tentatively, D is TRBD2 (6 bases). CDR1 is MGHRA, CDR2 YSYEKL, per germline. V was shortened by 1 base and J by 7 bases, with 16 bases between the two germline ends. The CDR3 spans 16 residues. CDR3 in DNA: TGCGCCAGCAGCCAAGTAACTAGCCGTTTCAACGGGGAGCTGTTTTTT. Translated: CASSQVTSRFNGELFF.

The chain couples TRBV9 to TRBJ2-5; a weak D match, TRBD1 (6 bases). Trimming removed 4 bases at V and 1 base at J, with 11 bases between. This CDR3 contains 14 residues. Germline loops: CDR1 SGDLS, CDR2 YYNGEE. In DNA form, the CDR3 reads TGTGCCAGCAGCCTGACAGGTTTCCAAGAGACCCAGTACTTC. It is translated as CASSLTGFQETQYF.

The CDR3 spells CASSLYNRGNQPQHF. In DNA form, the CDR3 reads TGTGCCAGCAGTTTATACAACAGGGGAAATCAGCCCCAGCATTTT. The V gene is TRBV27, the J gene TRBJ1-5; TRBD1 aligns across 7 bases. The CDR3 runs to 15 residues. After removal of 1 base from V and 4 bases from J, the junction contained 4 bases not matched to a gene. The germline V gene has CDR1 MNHEY and CDR2 SMNVEV (reference sequence).

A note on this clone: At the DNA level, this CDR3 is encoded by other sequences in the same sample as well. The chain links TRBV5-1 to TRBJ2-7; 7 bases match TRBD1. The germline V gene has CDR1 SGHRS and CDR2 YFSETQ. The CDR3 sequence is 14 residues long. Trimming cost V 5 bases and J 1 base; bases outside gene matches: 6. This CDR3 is CASSPGTVSYEQYF. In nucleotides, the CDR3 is TGCGCCAGCAGTCCCGGGACAGTTTCCTACGAGCAGTACTTC.

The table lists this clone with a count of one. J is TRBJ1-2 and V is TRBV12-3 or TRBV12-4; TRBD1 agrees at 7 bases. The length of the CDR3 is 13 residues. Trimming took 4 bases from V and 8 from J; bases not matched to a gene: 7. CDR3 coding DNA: TGTGCCAGCAGTTCTATGACAGGGAGAGGCTACACCTTC. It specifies CASSSMTGRGYTF.

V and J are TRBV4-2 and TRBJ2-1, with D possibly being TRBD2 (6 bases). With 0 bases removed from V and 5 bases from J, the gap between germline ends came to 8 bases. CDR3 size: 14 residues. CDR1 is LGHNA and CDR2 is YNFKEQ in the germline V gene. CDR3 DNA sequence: TGTGCCAGCAGCCAAGAACTAGCAGACAATGAGCAGTTCTTC. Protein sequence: CASSQELADNEQFF.

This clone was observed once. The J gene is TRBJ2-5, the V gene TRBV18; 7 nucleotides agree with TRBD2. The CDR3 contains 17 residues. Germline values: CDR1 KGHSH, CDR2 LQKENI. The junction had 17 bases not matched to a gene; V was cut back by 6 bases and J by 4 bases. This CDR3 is CASSPGLADEAIETQYF. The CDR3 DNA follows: TGTGCCAGCTCCCCGGGGCTAGCGGACGAGGCTATAGAGACCCAGTACTTC. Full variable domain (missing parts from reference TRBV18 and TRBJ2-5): NAGVMQNPRHLVRRRGQEARLRCSPMKGHSHVYWYRQLPEEGLKFMVYLQKENIIDESGMPKERFSAEFPKEGPSILRIQQVVRGDSAAYFCASSPGLADEAIETQYFGPGTRLLVL.

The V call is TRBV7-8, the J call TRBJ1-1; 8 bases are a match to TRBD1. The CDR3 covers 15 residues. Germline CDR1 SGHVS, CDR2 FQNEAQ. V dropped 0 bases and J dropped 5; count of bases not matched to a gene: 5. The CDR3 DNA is TGTGCCAGCAGCTTAGCTGACAGGGGTGGGACTGAAGCTTTCTTT. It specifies CASSLADRGGTEAFF.

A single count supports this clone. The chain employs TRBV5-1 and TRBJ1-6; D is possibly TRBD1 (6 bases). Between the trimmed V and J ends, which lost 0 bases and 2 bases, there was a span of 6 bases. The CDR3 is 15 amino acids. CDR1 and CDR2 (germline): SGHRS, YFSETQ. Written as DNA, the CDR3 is TGCGCCAGCAGCTTGGGGACAGCCTATAATTCACCCCTCCACTTT. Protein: CASSLGTAYNSPLHF.

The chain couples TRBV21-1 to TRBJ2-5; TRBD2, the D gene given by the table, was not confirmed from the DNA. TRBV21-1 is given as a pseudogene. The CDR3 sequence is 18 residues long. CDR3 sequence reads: CASSKAAGGSFLGETQYF. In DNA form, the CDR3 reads TGTGCCAGCAGCAAAGCAGCGGGAGGGTCCTTCCTCGGAGAGACCCAGTACTTC.

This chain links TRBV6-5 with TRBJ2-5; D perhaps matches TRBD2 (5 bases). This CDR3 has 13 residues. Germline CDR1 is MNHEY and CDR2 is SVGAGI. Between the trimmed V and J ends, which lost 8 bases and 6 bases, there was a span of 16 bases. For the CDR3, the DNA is TGTGCCAGCCTATTGAGGGCCTCACAGACCCAGTACTTC. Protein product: CASLLRASQTQYF.

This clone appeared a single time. The CDR3 sequence is CASSPEGQENTGELFF. As DNA, the CDR3 is TGTGCCAGCAGTCCCGAGGGACAAGAGAACACCGGGGAGCTGTTTTTT. J is TRBJ2-2 and V is TRBV6-6; tentatively, D is TRBD1 (6 bases). The CDR3 spans 16 residues. V gave up 5 bases and J gave up 1 base, with 14 bases separating them. From germline, CDR1 is MNHNY and CDR2 SVGAGI (reference sequence).

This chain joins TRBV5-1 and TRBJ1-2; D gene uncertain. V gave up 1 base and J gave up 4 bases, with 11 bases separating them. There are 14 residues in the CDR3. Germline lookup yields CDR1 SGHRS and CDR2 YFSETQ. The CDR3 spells CASSLSVEVYGYTF. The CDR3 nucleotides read TGCGCCAGCAGCTTGTCCGTGGAGGTCTATGGCTACACCTTC.

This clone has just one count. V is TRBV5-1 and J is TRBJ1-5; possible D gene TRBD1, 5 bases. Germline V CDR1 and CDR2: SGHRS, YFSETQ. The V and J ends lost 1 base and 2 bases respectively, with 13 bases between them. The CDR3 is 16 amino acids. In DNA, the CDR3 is TGCGCCAGCAGCTTGACAGGACCAGATGGCAATCAGCCCCAGCATTTT. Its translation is CASSLTGPDGNQPQHF.